These 9 T cell receptor beta chains were all obtained from the same sample, sequenced in a study of blood T cell repertoires in COVID-19. Produced via immunoSEQ multiplex PCR; TCRdb's table is partial and in-frame only. The sample consists of 140,000 or so clones, around 86% of them appearing once. Sequencing input: peripheral blood. All receptors come from a middle-aged man who had recovered from COVID-19.

The V and J genes are TRBV20-1 and TRBJ2-4; D perhaps matches TRBD1 (6 bases). This CDR3 has 11 amino acids. CDR1 and CDR2 (germline): DFQATT, SNEGSKA (reference sequence). V was cut by 4 bases and J by 6 bases, with 7 bases left in between. The DNA of the CDR3 is TGCAGTGCTAAGGACAGAAACATTCAGTACTTC. Residues: CSAKDRNIQYF.

The V gene is TRBV5-5, the J gene TRBJ1-3; a possible D gene is TRBD1 (6 bases). The germline gives CDR1 SGHKS, CDR2 YYEKEE (reference sequence). The CDR3 is 16 amino acids. The germline V and J ends were trimmed by 4 bases and 2 bases, with 16 bases remaining between them. In DNA form, the CDR3 reads TGTGCCAGCAGCCGAACTTCAGGGGCCGCTGGAAACACCATATATTTT. It codes for CASSRTSGAAGNTIYF.

The gene calls are TRBV5-1 and TRBJ1-3; 8 nucleotides line up with TRBD1. Germline CDR1 and CDR2: SGHRS and YFSETQ. The CDR3 totals 14 residues. V gave up 3 bases and J gave up 8 bases; unmatched junction bases: 7. The chain's CDR3 is CASSSQGASDTIYF. The DNA for the CDR3 is TGCGCCAGCAGCTCCCAGGGGGCTTCAGACACCATATATTTT.

The J gene is TRBJ2-1, the V gene TRBV11-3; 7 nucleotides line up with TRBD2. V shed 1 base and J 0 bases; nucleotides not matched to a gene: 6. The CDR3 contains 17 residues. Per germline, CDR1 SGHNT and CDR2 YENEEA. This chain's CDR3 is CASSLATGTTSYNEQFF. Written as DNA, the CDR3 is TGTGCCAGCAGCTTAGCTACCGGGACTACCTCCTACAATGAGCAGTTCTTC.

The rearrangement links TRBV2 to TRBJ2-7; tentatively, D is TRBD2 (6 bases). CDR1 is SNHLY, CDR2 FYNNEI, per germline. Trimming left V 4 bases short and J 2 bases short, with 9 bases between. CDR3 length equals 13 residues. CDR3 amino acids: CASSAGGAYEQYF. CDR3 in DNA: TGTGCCAGCAGTGCCGGGGGAGCCTACGAGCAGTACTTC.

J is TRBJ2-2 and V is TRBV7-6; 7 bases align to TRBD2. V gave up 2 bases and J gave up 4 bases; unmatched junction bases: 4. The CDR3 extends over 15 amino acids. In germline, CDR1 is SGHVS, CDR2 FNYEAQ. CDR3 region: CASSLMGGVTGELFF. CDR3 DNA sequence: TGTGCCAGCAGCTTAATGGGAGGGGTCACCGGGGAGCTGTTTTTT.

In DNA, the CDR3 is TGTGCCAGCAGCCAACAGACAGGGGGCGGCGGTGAAGCTTTCTTT. It is translated as CASSQQTGGGGEAFF. The chain employs TRBV3-1 (or the pseudogene TRBV3-2) and TRBJ1-1, with 10 bases aligning to TRBD1. Germline CDR1 reads LGHDT; CDR2 reads YNNKEL (reference sequence). CDR3 length equals 15 residues. With 2 bases clipped from V and 7 bases from J, the junction kept 7 bases outside the gene matches.

This chain uses TRBV6-5 with TRBJ1-6; 8 bases agree with TRBD1. The CDR3 totals 14 residues. V shed 5 bases, J shed 8 bases, and the junction held 5 bases outside the gene matches. CDR1 is MNHEY and CDR2 is SVGAGI in the germline V gene. In DNA form, the CDR3 reads TGTGCCAGCAGTCGGACAGGGCCTGATTCACCCCTCCACTTT. Protein product: CASSRTGPDSPLHF.

The gene calls are TRBV7-2 and TRBJ2-5, with 8 bases aligning to TRBD2. Germline V CDR1 and CDR2: SGHTA, FQGNSA. The CDR3 spans 15 residues. After removal of 1 base from V and 6 bases from J, the junction contained 7 bases not matched to a gene. The CDR3 loop reads CASSLERGRGKTQYF. CDR3 DNA sequence: TGTGCCAGCAGCTTAGAGCGGGGGCGTGGGAAGACCCAGTACTTC.